This entry is about one TCR beta chain. Its target is not known. The data stem from a study of T cell clonotyping in hematopoietic cell transplantation. Study-level information: Cytoreduction preceded collection of pretransplant recipient samples. Findings and limits, study-wide: CD4 and CD8 repertoire contributions could not be separated without sorting. At the given depth, recipient repertoires were over 95% de novo clonotypes.

As for time point: recipient sample about 28 days before transplant, after cytoreduction. Blood collection times were about day -28 and days 30, 100, 180 posttransplant. Method: immunoSEQ multiplex PCR; TCRdb's copy keeps in-frame clones and lacks some. The table has roughly 30,000 clones, approximately 77% seen once. The germline V and J ends were trimmed by 3 bases and 4 bases, with 17 bases remaining between them. The CDR3 runs 16 residues. Germline V gene lookup returns CDR1 SGHRS and CDR2 YFSETQ. J is TRBJ1-3 and V is TRBV5-1; possible D gene TRBD1, 6 bases. This receptor was identified in a middle-aged man with acute myeloid leukemia. Some clones in this sample may be carry-over from other donors' samples. Source: peripheral blood mononuclear cells, taken before stem cell transplant. The CDR3 is CASSWGGSDRGNTIYF. For the CDR3, the DNA is TGCGCCAGCAGCTGGGGGGGGTCGGACAGAGGAAACACCATATATTTT.